The rows below give T cell receptor beta chains drawn from one sample of a study of blood T cell repertoires in COVID-19. The protocol was immunoSEQ multiplex PCR, while the TCRdb copy is restricted to in-frame clones and leaves out a portion. The sample yields under 450,000 clones, roughly nine tenths seen once. What was sequenced was PBMCs or T cells enriched from blood (not recorded which). The receptors derive from a woman in her forties who had been exposed to COVID-19. The CDR3 runs from the conserved cysteine through the conserved F or W. Size is omitted from some rows. Given values are once, few, many or a class for expanded clones.

V gene: TRBV10-3
clone size: NA
J gene: TRBJ2-5
CDR3 protein: CAISLGTRGRETQYF

V gene: TRBV24-1
clone size: NA
J gene: TRBJ2-3
CDR3 protein: CATSAPPGGGAGEDTQYF

V gene: TRBV27
clone size: NA
J gene: TRBJ2-5
CDR3 protein: CASSLYYRDQETQYF

V gene: TRBV11-1
clone size: NA
J gene: TRBJ1-3
CDR3 protein: CASSFSGSHSGNTIYF

V gene: TRBV7-8
clone size: NA
J gene: TRBJ2-7
CDR3 protein: CASSFTGQSYEQYF

V gene: TRBV11-2
clone size: NA
J gene: TRBJ1-2
CDR3 protein: CASSLRGYGYTF

V gene: TRBV12-3/TRBV12-4
clone size: once
J gene: TRBJ1-4
CDR3 protein: CASSPFENEKLFF

V gene: TRBV5-1
clone size: NA
J gene: TRBJ1-1
CDR3 protein: CASSHGTQNTEAFF

V gene: TRBV18
clone size: NA
J gene: TRBJ2-3
CDR3 protein: CASSPSWGEDTQYF

V gene: TRBV2
clone size: NA
J gene: TRBJ2-2
CDR3 protein: CASKGKGGQGSTGELFF

V gene: TRBV9
clone size: NA
J gene: TRBJ2-1
CDR3 protein: CASSVRSSGSFYNEQFF

V gene: TRBV5-1
clone size: once
J gene: TRBJ2-1
CDR3 protein: CASSISGEQFF

V gene: TRBV29-1
clone size: NA
J gene: TRBJ2-4
CDR3 protein: CSVEVDRVRDF

V gene: TRBV5-1
clone size: NA
J gene: TRBJ2-7
CDR3 protein: CASSLAGTNYEQYF

V gene: TRBV5-1
clone size: NA
J gene: TRBJ1-3
CDR3 protein: CASSFENTIYF

V gene: TRBV7-3
clone size: NA
J gene: TRBJ2-1
CDR3 protein: CASSPRTSDYNEQFF

V gene: TRBV19
clone size: NA
J gene: TRBJ1-1
CDR3 protein: CASRSLTGRTEAFF

V gene: TRBV24-1
clone size: once
J gene: TRBJ2-5
CDR3 protein: CATSDSGTGEETQYF

V gene: TRBV19
clone size: NA
J gene: TRBJ2-2
CDR3 protein: CASSIRGTGELFF

V gene: TRBV27
clone size: NA
J gene: TRBJ1-2
CDR3 protein: CASSLLTGGRGYGYTF

V gene: TRBV29-1
clone size: NA
J gene: TRBJ1-2
CDR3 protein: CSVTGPANYGYTF

V gene: TRBV3-1/TRBV3-2
clone size: NA
J gene: TRBJ2-5
CDR3 protein: CASSQPRIRETQYF

V gene: TRBV7-6
clone size: NA
J gene: TRBJ2-1
CDR3 protein: CASSPDRGLVNEQFF

V gene: TRBV6-2/TRBV6-3
clone size: NA
J gene: TRBJ2-3
CDR3 protein: CASSYSGRENTDTQYF

V gene: TRBV11-2
clone size: few
J gene: TRBJ1-2
CDR3 protein: CASSLGGGNYGYTF

V gene: TRBV27
clone size: NA
J gene: TRBJ2-2
CDR3 protein: CASSLGGLGTGELFF

V gene: TRBV27
clone size: NA
J gene: TRBJ2-5
CDR3 protein: CASSEQGMETQYF

V gene: TRBV6-5
clone size: NA
J gene: TRBJ2-7
CDR3 protein: CASSYPRPGRYEQYF

V gene: TRBV7-2
clone size: NA
J gene: TRBJ2-1
CDR3 protein: CASSRTSGGAIRPGEQFF

V gene: TRBV5-1
clone size: NA
J gene: TRBJ1-2
CDR3 protein: CASSGATNYGYTF

V gene: TRBV27
clone size: NA
J gene: TRBJ1-4
CDR3 protein: CASGDRGKEKLFF

V gene: TRBV5-6
clone size: NA
J gene: TRBJ2-1
CDR3 protein: CASSWGTGGWNEQFF

V gene: TRBV9
clone size: NA
J gene: TRBJ2-3
CDR3 protein: CASSVEAGVGQATDTQYF

V gene: TRBV3-1/TRBV3-2
clone size: NA
J gene: TRBJ2-2
CDR3 protein: CASSRDRVAGELFF

V gene: TRBV10-3
clone size: NA
J gene: TRBJ2-1
CDR3 protein: CAISESGRDNEQFF

V gene: TRBV6-5
clone size: NA
J gene: TRBJ2-5
CDR3 protein: CASSPGTGGAETQYF

V gene: TRBV13
clone size: NA
J gene: TRBJ1-6
CDR3 protein: CASSKEQGRYNSPLHF

V gene: TRBV18
clone size: NA
J gene: TRBJ1-1
CDR3 protein: CASSPLGQGNTEAFF

V gene: TRBV27
clone size: NA
J gene: TRBJ2-2
CDR3 protein: CASSFRSGELFF

V gene: TRBV5-1
clone size: NA
J gene: TRBJ1-1
CDR3 protein: CASSFGPGGGGAFF

V gene: TRBV3-1/TRBV3-2
clone size: NA
J gene: TRBJ1-3
CDR3 protein: CASSPRDRGRRNTIYF

V gene: TRBV5-8
clone size: NA
J gene: TRBJ1-2
CDR3 protein: CASREDAVRGYTF

V gene: TRBV25-1
clone size: NA
J gene: TRBJ1-2
CDR3 protein: CASSELTGGAEGYTF

V gene: TRBV5-1
clone size: NA
J gene: TRBJ2-7
CDR3 protein: CASSWDSSSYEQYF